This T cell receptor (beta chain) was captured in a study of pediatric ulcerative colitis. Germline assignment: CDR1 MNHEY and CDR2 SMNVEV (reference sequence). The CDR3 runs 14 residues. With V trimmed by 7 bases and J by 2 bases, 4 bases remained unmatched. Findings of the study overall: Clonal expansions reduced rectal repertoire diversity in acute severe colitis.

On this clone itself: The antigen is unknown.

Rectal tissue came from one to two pinch biopsies taken at colonoscopy. Ulcerative colitis patients received no immunosuppressive medication before the diagnostic colonoscopy. Up to 500,000 reads were sequenced per sample. Produced via immunoSEQ multiplex PCR; TCRdb's table is partial and in-frame only. In the table there are tens of thousands of clones, over 60% of which are singletons. The sequenced sample consisted of gut tissue. J is TRBJ2-1 and V is TRBV27; the match to TRBD1 covers 8 bases. The clonotype comes from a boy younger than 18 with severe ulcerative colitis. CDR3 coding DNA: TGTGCCAGCAACAAACAGGGGGCCTACAATGAGCAGTTCTTC. It is translated as CASNKQGAYNEQFF.